This TCR beta chain derives from a study of beta chain features in type 1 diabetes listed by TCRdb under 2018. Turning to the overall study: No differences in mean age, gender distribution, total cell number or subset yield were found between patients and healthy donors. A total of 90 million to 120 million sorted cells were examined across all samples, and a strong correlation was observed between cell number per subset and RNA yield. In the study, recently diagnosed type 1 diabetes patients and matched healthy donors were compared on the TCRB repertoires of their sorted circulating CD4+ T cell subsets. Regulatory and stem cell-like memory subsets were isolated from only 8 patients and about eight healthy donors, whereas naive and central memory subsets came from all 30 or so donors. On the study overall, not on this receptor specifically: Naive, central memory and regulatory TCRB repertoires appeared to be more similar among patients than among healthy donors. PCR might favor shorter templates, but patient and control samples were amplified and corrected together, so any skew would affect both groups equally. Because cDNA was sequenced instead of genomic DNA, highly expressing activated cells could be over-represented, though the groups showed no difference in activation or CD3 levels. At VDJ recombination sites, patients with type 1 diabetes made fewer insertions and deleted more nucleotides, a pattern implying thymic rearrangement abnormalities. Type 1 diabetes patients showed a moderate but significant shortening of TCRB CDR3 length in all four CD4+ subsets. Because the HLA sub-analyses included only small numbers of individuals, any influence of HLA type on TCRB rearrangement was left unresolved.

The High Capacity cDNA Reverse Transcription Kit was used to reverse transcribe all of the isolated RNA, meaning that expressed TCRB transcripts were what got sequenced. Deep immunoSEQ sequencing was performed on naive, central memory and regulatory T cell samples, with an average of roughly 3.3 million total reads per sample. Sorted cells were lysed in RLT buffer, and RNA was extracted using DNase-treated RNeasy Micro or Mini kits according to cell number. To prevent cross-contamination, every cell subset was processed on its own, while patient and healthy donor samples were processed together. The immunoSEQ multiplex PCR was used to amplify TCRB sequences from cDNA, generating 87-bp fragments that spanned the CDR3 region. Amplicons were sequenced on the Illumina HiSeq platform. On the authors' methods: PCR bias was computationally corrected using synthetic template baselines, reads within Hamming distance 2 were collapsed, and singletons that could not be merged were discarded. Reads were aligned against IMGT to assign V, D and J genes, CDR3 length and insertions or deletions at six rearrangement sites. Within each subset, clonotype counts were normalized to sorted cell number, after which true diversity and Gini coefficients were computed with the tcR R package. The overlap coefficient, calculated on TCRB nucleotide sequences, was used to quantify repertoire sharing. Out-of-frame TCRB sequences from naive cells were analyzed as a proxy for the pre-selection repertoire. Not all clones reach the TCRdb copy of this immuneACCESS table, which keeps in-frame sequences only. Checked studies attribute under half of the gap to unresolved V genes and leave the rest unexplained. V and J calls and clone size are as listed in that table; D and trimming were resolved from the DNA. The table for this sample lists some 360,000 clones; less than 20% of them were counted only once. The ten largest account for about 0.045% of the sample.

In this sample, this clone turned up a few times. Its antigen is unknown. No much larger clone exists at a distance of one base, and base qualities are not known. The germline V and J ends show losses of 5 bases and 5 bases respectively, and no gene match explains 7 bases of the junction. CDR1 SGHTA and CDR2 FQGTGA are derived from the germline V gene. The CDR3 numbers 14 residues from cysteine through phenylalanine. Only the CDR3 part of the read is kept: 42 bases, read in frame from the first base. From each donor, a single peripheral blood sample of approximately 110 mL on average was drawn into heparinised tubes. Using a panel that included CD45RO, CCR7, CD25, CD127, CD95 and CD27, naive, central memory, regulatory and stem cell-like memory CD4+ T cells were sorted on a BD FACSAria II. Purity was above 95% for every sorted population. PBMCs were isolated right away by Lymphoprep density gradient centrifugation and were stained directly, without culture. To minimize batch effects, samples were stained and sorted in pairs, one healthy donor with one patient per experiment.

This receptor chain uses TRBV7-3 and TRBJ2-5; TRBD2 fits 8 bases in the junction. The receptor's source is a woman aged 18-29 years in good health. Source material: naive CD4+ T cells from blood. In the paper's terms, the cell subset or site label means: true naive CD4+ T cells. This receptor has the CDR3 CASSPAGAAETQYF. DNA sequence: TGTGCCAGCAGCCCAGCGGGGGCTGCGGAGACCCAGTACTTC.